Given below is one T cell receptor (beta chain) in context. As yet, its antigen is unknown. The data were taken from a study of cytomegalovirus exposure and HLA in healthy donors. Study background: Later, an analysis reported that the 95 to 150 validation repertoires had used the same platform as the roughly 660 first-cohort repertoires.

Study results and caveats: Overall, approximately 150 TCR beta chains were annotated as cytomegalovirus-associated. The dataset shows that most TCR sequences were rare, while some public TCRs occurred in many donors.

Assay: immunoSEQ multiplex PCR; the TCRdb copy retains only in-frame clones and omits some. This sample has 200,000 to 300,000 clones, with roughly 86% found just once. The CDR3 loop spans 17 amino acids. Losses at the gene ends were 4 bases for V and 7 bases for J; bases not matched to a gene: 9. In germline, CDR1 is MGHRA, CDR2 YSYEKL. Input material: PBMCs. The source is a woman younger than 45 in good health and CMV-seropositive. The V call is TRBV4-1, the J call TRBJ2-1; 14 bases are shared with TRBD2. This CDR3 is CASSRMPGTSGRNEQFF. The CDR3 DNA reads TGCGCCAGCAGCCGGATGCCCGGGACTAGCGGGAGAAATGAGCAGTTCTTC.